What follows are 20 T cell receptor beta chains derived from one specimen sequenced in a study of beta chain features in type 1 diabetes. The investigators reverse transcribed all of the isolated RNA, so they sequenced expressed TCRB transcripts. Data came from immunoSEQ multiplex PCR; TCRdb stores just in-frame clones and leaves some out. Altogether roughly 500,000 clones are present, about an eighth being singletons, with the ten largest covering 0.035% to 0.05%. The sample comprised naive CD4+ T cells from blood. Every receptor here comes from a woman between 18 and 30 years old in good health.

V gene TRBV30 combines with J gene TRBJ1-1; TRBD1 might be the D (6 bases). Trimming shortened V by 0 bases and J by 1 base, and 9 bases separated the two germline ends. The CDR3 has 14 residues. Germline lookup yields CDR1 GTSNPN and CDR2 SVGIG (reference sequence). The CDR3 DNA sequence: TGTGCCTGGAGTGTACTAGGGGGGAACACTGAAGCTTTCTTT. It is translated as CAWSVLGGNTEAFF.

This clone was observed a handful of times. The gene calls are TRBV10-3 and TRBJ2-6; 7 nucleotides agree with TRBD1. V shed 5 bases, J shed 8 bases, and the junction held 9 bases outside the gene matches. The CDR3 covers 15 residues. Germline values: CDR1 ENHRY, CDR2 SYGVKD. CDR3 bases: TGTGCCATCAGTCCAGACAGGGTTCCTACCAACGTCCTGACTTTC. It specifies CAISPDRVPTNVLTF.

This clone was counted a few times. The V call is TRBV15, the J call TRBJ2-5; D is ambiguous. Trimming removed 9 bases from V and 5 bases from J, with 10 bases in between. The CDR3 has 11 amino acids. Germline lookup yields CDR1 LNHNV and CDR2 YYDKDF (reference sequence). The CDR3 protein is CATSRTETQYF. In DNA, the CDR3 is TGTGCCACGTCCCGAACGGAGACCCAGTACTTC.

V is TRBV4-3 and J is TRBJ1-6, with a tentative D call TRBD1 (5 bases). This CDR3 has 15 residues. From germline, CDR1 is LGHNA and CDR2 YSLEER. Trimming took 4 bases from V and 8 from J, leaving 15 bases between them. This CDR3 is CASSPRGVGDSPLHF. DNA of the CDR3: TGCGCCAGCAGCCCGAGGGGAGTCGGAGATTCACCCCTCCACTTT.

The chain couples TRBV7-2 to TRBJ2-1, with 8 bases that match TRBD2. The V gene end was trimmed by 3 bases and the J gene end by 7 bases; junction bases not matched to a gene: 8. The V gene's germline CDR1 is SGHTA and CDR2 FQGNSA. The CDR3 is 15 residues long. For the CDR3, the DNA is TGTGCCAGCAGCTTTCCTGAGCGGGGGTCGAATGAGCAGTTCTTC. Protein product: CASSFPERGSNEQFF. Variable domain in full (rest from reference TRBV7-2 and TRBJ2-1): GAGVSQSPSNKVTEKGKDVELRCDPISGHTALYWYRQSLGQGLEFLIYFQGNSAPDKSGLPSDRFSAERTGGSVSTLTIQRTQQEDSAVYLCASSFPERGSNEQFFGPGTRLTVL.

The chain combines TRBV11-3 with TRBJ2-3; no firm D call. The V and J ends lost 3 bases and 6 bases respectively, with 7 bases between them. Germline CDR1 reads SGHNT; CDR2 reads YENEEA. The CDR3 totals 12 residues. This chain's CDR3 is CASSFDKDTQYF. The CDR3 DNA is TGTGCCAGCAGCTTCGATAAGGATACGCAGTATTTT.

The sample holds a few counts of this clone. The chain couples TRBV14 to TRBJ2-7; the D is unclear. Trimming cost V 3 bases and J 2 bases, with 5 bases left between them. Germline CDR1 and CDR2: SGHDN and FVKESK. The CDR3 has 12 residues. The DNA for the CDR3 is TGTGCCAGCAGCCACCCAACCTACGAGCAGTACTTC. The encoded protein is CASSHPTYEQYF.

This sequence joins TRBV5-1 and TRBJ2-1; 8 bases agree with TRBD2. CDR3 length equals 14 residues. Germline values: CDR1 SGHRS, CDR2 YFSETQ. V shed 1 base, J shed 7 bases, and the junction held 4 bases outside the gene matches. The CDR3 protein is CASSLIPGGNEQFF. The DNA for the CDR3 is TGCGCCAGCAGCTTGATTCCGGGGGGGAATGAGCAGTTCTTC.

This clone was counted only a few times. The CDR3 DNA reads as TGCGCCAGCAGCCAAGTTAGCACATGGGGGGAGACCCAGTACTTC. Amino acid sequence: CASSQVSTWGETQYF. This chain uses TRBV4-1 with TRBJ2-5; D is possibly TRBD1 or TRBD2 (5 bases each). V lost 1 base to trimming and J lost 5 bases, with 14 bases between them. The CDR3 totals 15 residues. Germline CDR1 and CDR2: MGHRA and YSYEKL.

A note on this clone: The same CDR3 is also encoded by other DNA sequences in this sample. The V and J genes are TRBV9 and TRBJ2-5, with D maybe TRBD1 (6 bases). V lost 0 bases, J lost 1 base, and 7 bases lay in between. The germline CDR1 and CDR2 sequences are SGDLS and YYNGEE. CDR3 length: 14 amino acids. CDR3 residues: CASSVGGLQETQYF. CDR3 bases: TGTGCCAGCAGCGTAGGGGGGCTCCAAGAGACCCAGTACTTC.

The table lists this clone with a few counts. This chain connects TRBV4-3 to TRBJ1-2, with TRBD1 as a possible D gene (5 bases). The ends were cut back, 1 base at V and 10 bases at J, with 19 bases in the middle. Germline V lookup: CDR1 LGHNA, CDR2 YSLEER. The CDR3 sequence is 15 residues long. The CDR3 protein is CASSQVRAQGNAYTF. CDR3 DNA sequence: TGCGCCAGCAGCCAAGTTCGTGCGCAGGGAAACGCCTACACCTTC.

This clone has only a few counts. The V and J genes are TRBV6-6 and TRBJ2-5; 10 bases map to TRBD2. Germline V gene data show CDR1 as MNHNY and CDR2 as SVGAGI (reference sequence). Trimming at V came to 7 bases and at J to 5 bases, leaving 10 bases not matched to a gene. The CDR3 sequence is 15 residues long. CDR3 bases: TGTGCCAGCAATCTAGCGGGAGATCGTATCGAGACCCAGTACTTC. Translation: CASNLAGDRIETQYF.

V and J are TRBV25-1 and TRBJ2-7, with 7 bases identical to TRBD1. This CDR3 comprises 18 residues. Losses at the gene ends were 4 bases for V and 5 bases for J; bases not matched to a gene: 20. The germline V gene encodes CDR1 MGHDK and CDR2 SYGVNS. The CDR3 protein is CASSVAPRRDRGIHEQYF. CDR3 DNA: TGTGCCAGCAGTGTGGCCCCGAGAAGGGACAGAGGGATCCACGAGCAGTACTTC.

This clone was seen a handful of times. This chain uses TRBV4-1 with TRBJ2-5; 11 nucleotides line up with TRBD2. This CDR3 spans 18 amino acids. V lost 4 bases to trimming and J lost 2 bases; unmatched junction nucleotides: 12. Germline V gene lookup returns CDR1 MGHRA and CDR2 YSYEKL. CDR3 loop: CASSPVKGTSGEQETQYF. CDR3 in DNA: TGCGCCAGCAGCCCCGTCAAGGGGACTAGCGGAGAACAAGAGACCCAGTACTTC.

This clone was detected only a few times. The chain has TRBV30 and TRBJ2-3, with D hard to call. Deletions cut 1 base from V and 2 bases from J, with 13 bases between. The CDR3 consists of 15 residues. Germline V gene data show CDR1 as GTSNPN and CDR2 as SVGIG (reference sequence). The CDR3 sequence is CAWSARGAPTDTQYF. CDR3 nucleotides: TGTGCCTGGAGTGCGCGCGGTGCCCCCACAGATACGCAGTATTTT.

This sequence joins TRBV6-5 and TRBJ2-3, with D perhaps matching TRBD1 or TRBD2 (7 bases each). The CDR3 extends over 14 amino acids. V lost 5 bases and J lost 6, with 15 bases in between. CDR1 and CDR2 from the germline V gene are MNHEY and SVGAGI. The chain's CDR3 is CASSLQGDYDTQYF. The CDR3 DNA sequence: TGTGCCAGCAGTCTCCAGGGGGACTACGATACGCAGTATTTT.

The genes are TRBV18 and TRBJ2-7; D call uncertain. The V end lost 3 bases, the J end lost 2 bases, and 8 bases lay between the germline ends. Per the germline V gene, CDR1 is KGHSH and CDR2 is LQKENI. The CDR3 consists of 13 residues. The CDR3 coding sequence is TGTGCCAGCTCACCCTATGGGGCCTACGAGCAGTACTTC. It specifies CASSPYGAYEQYF.

This clone appeared a few times. Written as DNA, the CDR3 is TGTGCCATCAGTCCAGCCAGGGATACTCAGCCCCAGCATTTT. The encoded protein is CAISPARDTQPQHF. This chain joins TRBV10-3 and TRBJ1-5; D is perhaps TRBD1 (5 bases). V was trimmed by 5 bases and J by 6 bases, leaving 14 bases between them. Germline CDR1 and CDR2: ENHRY and SYGVKD. This CDR3 is 14 amino acids long.

The chain links TRBV7-8 to TRBJ2-6; D not resolved. V lost 2 bases and J 4 bases, leaving 6 bases between the germline ends. CDR3 size: 14 residues. Germline-derived CDR1 and CDR2 are SGHVS and FQNEAQ. The CDR3 nucleotides read TGTGCCAGCAGCTTATTCTCCGGGGCCAACGTCCTGACTTTC. Translating it yields CASSLFSGANVLTF.

This clone was counted only a few times. The chain has TRBV29-1 and TRBJ1-5; D might be TRBD1 (6 bases). The CDR3 spans 13 residues. The V end lost 4 bases, the J end lost 7 bases, and 14 bases lay between the germline ends. The germline CDR1 and CDR2 sequences are SQVTM and ANQGSEA. CDR3 amino acids: CSVVPGGGQPQHF. The CDR3 nucleotides are TGCAGCGTTGTTCCGGGGGGCGGACAGCCCCAGCATTTT.